The T cell receptor beta chain under discussion was sequenced for a study of blood T cells in healthy people across ages. Then a second PCR, running about 6 to 11 cycles, was carried out with a sample-barcoded 5' primer and a J-beta primer mix. Carrying 12 random nucleotides, a template-switch adaptor labeled each individual cDNA molecule. From the 5' RACE reads, TCRdb called clonotypes with MiXCR, one entry per CDR3 protein. The repertoire holds about 1.6 million distinct CDR3 sequences, about 31% seen once, with over 9% in the top ten. Donors were healthy Caucasian individuals from Russia aged about 6 to 95. The CDR3 has 14 amino acids. Germline CDR1 and CDR2: SGDLS and YYNGEE. Remarks on this clonotype: An end of the junction does not agree with germline; a read error may underlie this.

This clonotype originated in a woman in her twenties or thirties in good health. The chain is built from TRBV9 and TRBJ2-5, with 9 bases aligning to TRBD2. Specimen: blood. Written as DNA, the CDR3 is TGTGCCGGCAGCGTAGCGGGGGCGTCGCAGGAGCAGTACTTC. It yields the protein CAGSVAGASQEQYF. The variable domain in full, with the rest retrieved from reference TRBV9 and TRBJ2-5, is DSGVTQTPKHLITATGQRVTLRCSPRSGDLSVYWYQQSLDQGLQFLIQYYNGEERAKGNILERFSAQQFPDLHSELNLSSLELGDSALYFCAGSVAGASQEQYFGPGTRLLVL.